This T cell receptor beta chain was profiled in a study of cytomegalovirus exposure and HLA in healthy donors (dated by TCRdb to the late 2010s). Study-wide context: In an earlier analysis of roughly 590 of the donors, under 300 Gb of sequence data and 90 million to 130 million unique TCR beta sequences from 180 million or so T cells were reported. In a later genetic analysis, genome-wide SNP genotypes for about three fifths of the 666 donors were used, and that subset was treated as a discovery cohort. Every repertoire in the discovery cohort had been generated on one and the same sequencing platform. An earlier analysis of fewer than 700 of the donors applied high-throughput TCR beta sequencing to assess whether each TCR beta V gene segment acted as functional or pseudogenic. Of the 300 to 500 genotyped donors, 65% to 90% were placed in the genetic ancestry cluster associated with self-reported Caucasian donors. In the later analysis, no new phenotypic data were used to find candidate immune exposures; instead, reliance was placed on TCR beta sequences and their occurrence across donors. The aim of the study was to test whether cataloging public T cell receptors could identify signatures of past pathogen exposure. HLA typing included class I and class II loci at four-digit resolution. Typing coverage differed by locus: A, B, C, DRB1 and DQB1 were typed in roughly 629-640 donors, DQA1 in around 500, DPA1 in some 610, and DPB1 in roughly 450. Using immunosequencing, the study profiled T cell repertoires from some 670 subjects and related those repertoires to cytomegalovirus serostatus. High-throughput TCR immunosequencing, statistical association of individual TCRs with disease status, and machine learning were combined to predict cytomegalovirus infection status. Donor age, sex, ethnicity and CMV serostatus were collected together with the repertoire data. An early release that covered fewer than 750 HLA-typed donors contained approximately 290 gigabases of sequencing data and 85 million to 100 million unique TCR sequences. To study patterns of TCR occurrence, a later analysis re-analyzed previously published TCR beta repertoires from several hundred donors and added high-resolution HLA genotyping. Along with the roughly 700-subject first cohort, a separate validation cohort of around 120 different subjects was used. Several DR-DQ haplotypes were treated as single units for association and clustering because of strong linkage in the cohort. Among about 410 genotyped donors of the cohort, an average of roughly 230,000 unique TCR beta nucleotide sequences was sequenced per donor, of which about 18% were non-productive. What the research found in general, with its limitations: The study listed 164 TCR beta chains as associated with cytomegalovirus. A further reported finding was that TCR beta sequences accurately predicted the HLA-A and HLA-B alleles for most subjects in the first cohort. A later genetic analysis reported fewer N-insertions in productive TCRs among donors in an Asian-associated ancestry cluster than the 666-donor mean. The cohort was sequenced for TCR beta chains only, and without alpha or paired-chain data the features that could be detected were limited. A later analysis reported that several top co-occurrence clusters appeared linked to parvovirus B19, influenza, CMV and Epstein-Barr virus. In a later analysis, around 17,000 TCR beta sequences were associated with specific HLA alleles at a false discovery rate of 0.05. Correlated functional status among segregating V segments might be attributable to linkage disequilibrium, but an unknown experimental factor could not be ruled out. A later analysis found that TCR association rates varied across HLA loci, with DRB1 alleles showing the most associated TCRs and HLA-C alleles the fewest. An earlier analysis of approximately 500 of the donors showed that most TCR beta V segments appeared in productive rearrangements either about 90% or about 30% of the time, which broadly matched IMGT annotations. According to a later analysis, most CMV-associated TCR beta chains appeared to be HLA-restricted, and the HLA associations seemed to be driven largely by CMV exposure. Presence/absence analyses assumed roughly uniform sequencing depth across donors, an assumption that may not hold. The classifier was reported to diagnose cytomegalovirus status with high specificity and sensitivity in both the original and validation cohorts. Because HLA typing was missing for some donors at each locus, association tests included only the typed subset. A cluster of highly shared sequence variants was judged likely to be a technical artifact of the sequencing pipeline. A few of the identified cytomegalovirus-associated TCR beta chains were confirmed in vitro to be specific for cytomegalovirus antigens. The earlier analysis of nearly 600 of the donors excluded roughly 17 rarely observed V segments, including chromosome 9 orphons, because counts were too low. A later analysis found that HLA-associated TCR beta chains were more clonally expanded and had lower generation probabilities than equally common non-associated chains. Because the 87-base-pair reads could not distinguish some IMGT-functional V segments, including TRBV6-2 and TRBV6-3, those segments were excluded. CMV serostatus was the only immune exposure information available for the cohort. The authors suggested that the approach could potentially be generalized to other disease states and immunological phenotypes. V-gene and J-gene trimming of TCR beta chains was associated with a missense DCLRE1C variant in a later genetic analysis, and the association was replicated in an independent cohort. Across donors, most TCR sequences were observed very rarely, whereas some public TCRs were present in many individuals. Strong co-occurrence of HLA alleles, especially DR and DQ, made assigning TCR associations to individual alleles difficult.

In total, roughly 670 healthy bone marrow donors made up the cohort. At the time of sampling, every cohort member was nominally healthy, though immune exposures that went unrecorded were likely present. The donor was CMV seropositive and belonged to the group of over 250 seropositive cohort members. A peripheral blood sample was provided by each donor, and peripheral blood mononuclear cells were used for TCR beta sequencing. The Qiagen DNeasy Blood Extraction Kit was used to extract genomic DNA from the blood cell samples. As concerns this clone: Its antigen is currently not known. Per-base qualities were not stored, and no clone one base away is much larger.

CDR1 and CDR2 are drawn from the germline V gene (reference sequence): SEHNR, FQNEAQ. The germline ends are 11 bases apart after V is trimmed by 1 base and J by 4 bases. The CDR3 covers 15 residues, taking in both the cysteine and the phenylalanine. Left in the record is the CDR3 DNA by itself, 45 bases read in frame from the first base. The library was made by the immunoSEQ multiplex PCR assay. For the multiplex PCR, a mixture combining 60 forward primers for TCR Vbeta segments and 13 reverse primers for TCR Jbeta segments was used. The CDR3 region of rearranged TCR beta genes was amplified from genomic DNA by a multiplex PCR assay. On the Illumina HiSeq System, the amplified TCR beta libraries were sequenced as 87-base-pair reads. The published analysis was carried out like this. A later analysis counted approximately 76 million unique TCR beta chains across the 650 to 700 repertoires, and 9 million to 14 million of these chains were shared by at least two donors. To remove PCR and sequencing errors, raw reads were error-corrected and collapsed into unique sequences using a nearest-neighbor algorithm that merged closely related sequences. To assign V, D and J gene segments, CDR3 sequences were aligned to IMGT reference sequences. For a sequence to be retained, a match of at least six nucleotides was required to both a V gene segment and a J gene segment. Rearrangements were classified as productive when the CDR3 lacked stop codons and remained in frame with V and J, and all other rearrangements were classified as non-productive. Following IMGT convention, CDR3 was defined as the stretch from the second conserved V-encoded cysteine up to the conserved J-encoded phenylalanine. The earlier analysis of about 590 of the donors excluded sequences that lacked an unambiguous match to a single V gene segment. In an earlier analysis of some 590 of the donors, a V segment was called functional when productive rearrangements were above 56.7%, and segregating when the standard deviation between donors exceeded 5%. A statistical classification framework was developed to diagnose cytomegalovirus status using the catalog of TCR beta chain sequences. V and J gene assignment, in a later analysis, came from comparing TCR nucleotide sequences with IMGT/GENE-DB human TR gene sequences. Using the TCRdist pipeline, a later analysis assigned CDR3 sequences along with most-parsimonious VDJ recombination scenarios. In a later analysis, each TCR beta chain was defined by its CDR3 amino acid sequence together with its V-gene family, and reads lacking a unique V-gene family were excluded. In a later analysis, 500 to 700 highly shared, low-generation-probability nucleotide sequences were removed to address suspected cross-contamination and a sequencing artifact. In a later analysis, a clonal expansion index was calculated for each public chain from normalized within-repertoire ranks of inferred template counts. Generation probabilities in a later analysis came from a VDJ recombination model fitted to out-of-frame rearrangements, and those results were checked against IGoR. A later analysis scored TCR-TCR, TCR-HLA and TCR-CMV co-occurrence with hypergeometric tests, applying a repertoire-size bias correction to TCR pairs. In a later analysis, false discovery rates were estimated by permuting HLA or CMV assignments 20 times. In a later analysis, co-occurring TCRs were grouped using DBSCAN, and TCRdist sequence similarity was added for clustering within HLA-allele-positive subsets. For co-occurrence clustering, repertoires with fewer than 30,000 or more than 120,000 public chains were excluded, along with 5 or 6 repertoires with anomalous nucleotide sharing. TCRdb obtained this table from immuneACCESS and retained in-frame rearrangements with V and J assigned. These tables miss some clones; where compared with another copy, unresolved V genes account for less than half of the shortfall, and the remainder is unexplained. V, J and clone size were drawn from that table, and D and trimming were deduced from the DNA. The sample table contains about 100,000 clones; only one count was recorded for roughly three quarters of them. Around 20% of the sample lies in the top ten.

Sequences were obtained from PBMCs. The rearrangement joined TRBV7-9 to TRBJ1-5; the D gene cannot be named for sure. The clonotype comes from a woman aged 55-70 years in good health and CMV-seropositive. The bases read TGTGCCAGCAGCTTAGGACAATCTCGGAATCAGCCCCAGCATTTT. Its protein is CASSLGQSRNQPQHF.